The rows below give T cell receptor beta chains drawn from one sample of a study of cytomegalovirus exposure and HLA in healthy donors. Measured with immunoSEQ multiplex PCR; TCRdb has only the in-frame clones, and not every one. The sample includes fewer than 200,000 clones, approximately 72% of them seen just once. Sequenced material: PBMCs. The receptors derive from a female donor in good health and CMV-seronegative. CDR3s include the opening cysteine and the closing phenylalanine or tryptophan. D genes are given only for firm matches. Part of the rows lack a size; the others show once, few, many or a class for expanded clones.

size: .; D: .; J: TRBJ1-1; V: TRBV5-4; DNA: TGTGCCAGCAGCTTGGCCCCGGCAGGCCTCATGAACACTGAAGCTTTCTTT; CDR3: CASSLAPAGLMNTEAFF
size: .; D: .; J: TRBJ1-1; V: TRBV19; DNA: TGTGCCAGTAGTCCGACAGGATACACTGAAGCTTTCTTT; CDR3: CASSPTGYTEAFF
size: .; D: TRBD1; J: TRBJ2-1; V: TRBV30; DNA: TGTGCCTTTTCGCGACAGGGCTACCCTTACAATGAGCAGTTCTTC; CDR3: CAFSRQGYPYNEQFF
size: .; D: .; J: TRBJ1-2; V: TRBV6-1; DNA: TGTGCCAGCAGTGAATCGACGTGGGGGCAGAGCTCGGGCTACACCTTC; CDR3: CASSESTWGQSSGYTF
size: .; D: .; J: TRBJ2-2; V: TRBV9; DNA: TGTGCCAGCAGCGTAGGAGTGGAGGGGACCGGGGAGCTGTTTTTT; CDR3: CASSVGVEGTGELFF
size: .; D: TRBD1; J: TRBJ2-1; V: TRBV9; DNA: TGTGCCAGCAGCGGGAACAGGGGGAATGAGCAGTTCTTC; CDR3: CASSGNRGNEQFF
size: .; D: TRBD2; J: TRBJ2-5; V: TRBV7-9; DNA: TGTGCCAGCAGCTTAGGACTAGCGGACCAAGAGACCCAGTACTTC; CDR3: CASSLGLADQETQYF
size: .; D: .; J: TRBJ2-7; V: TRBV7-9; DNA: TGTGCCAGCAGCTTACAGCGAGTGTCCTACGAGCAGTACTTC; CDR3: CASSLQRVSYEQYF
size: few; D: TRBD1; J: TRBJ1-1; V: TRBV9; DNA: TGTGCCAGCAGCGCGGGACAGTCTTACACTGAAGCTTTCTTT; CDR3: CASSAGQSYTEAFF
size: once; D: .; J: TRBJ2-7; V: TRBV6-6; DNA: TGTGCCAGCAGTTACAACCACGGACTGTACGAGCAGTACTTC; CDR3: CASSYNHGLYEQYF
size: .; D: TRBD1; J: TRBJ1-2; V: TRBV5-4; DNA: TGTGCCAGCAGCCCCCCCGGACAGGGGCGAGACTATGGCTACACCTTC; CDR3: CASSPPGQGRDYGYTF
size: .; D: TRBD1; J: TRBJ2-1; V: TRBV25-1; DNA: TGTGCCAGCAGGCGCCGGGACAGTCGAGGTGAGCAGTTCTTC; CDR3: CASRRRDSRGEQFF
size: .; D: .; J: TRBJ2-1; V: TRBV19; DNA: TGTGCCAGTAGAAGCTGGACTTACAATGAGCAGTTCTTC; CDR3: CASRSWTYNEQFF
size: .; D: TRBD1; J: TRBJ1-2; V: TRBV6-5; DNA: TGTGCCAGCAGTTACTCCCCCGGGACAGGGGGCTATGGCTACACCTTC; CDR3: CASSYSPGTGGYGYTF
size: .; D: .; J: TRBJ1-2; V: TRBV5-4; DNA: TGTGCCAGCAGCCTTCCGGACGGGACTACTTATGGCTACACCTTC; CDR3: CASSLPDGTTYGYTF
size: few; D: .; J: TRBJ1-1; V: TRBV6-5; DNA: TGTGCCAGCAGTTACGGGAACGGACAGCCGAACACTGAAGCTTTCTTT; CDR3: CASSYGNGQPNTEAFF
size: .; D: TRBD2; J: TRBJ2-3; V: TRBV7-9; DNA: TGTGCCAGCAGCTTACCTAGCGGGAGGAGCACAGATACGCAGTATTTT; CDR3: CASSLPSGRSTDTQYF
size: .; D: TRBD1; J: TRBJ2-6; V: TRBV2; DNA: TGTGCCTCCTACCCGGGACAGGCGGTCGGCTCTGGGGCCAACGTCCTGACTTTC; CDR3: CASYPGQAVGSGANVLTF
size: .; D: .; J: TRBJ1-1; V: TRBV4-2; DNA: TGTGCCAGCAGCCAAGAAAGCTTCGAGACTGAAGCTTTCTTT; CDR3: CASSQESFETEAFF
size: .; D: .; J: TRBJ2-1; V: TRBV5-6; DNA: TGTGCCAGCAGCTTGAGGGGGGGAGGGAATGAGCAGTTCTTC; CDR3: CASSLRGGGNEQFF
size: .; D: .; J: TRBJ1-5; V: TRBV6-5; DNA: TGTGCCAGCAGTTACAGGGGCGGAAGCAATCAGCCCCAGCATTTT; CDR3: CASSYRGGSNQPQHF
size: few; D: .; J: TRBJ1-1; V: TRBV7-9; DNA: TGTGCCAGCAGCCAGAGGTCCGAGAACACTGAAGCTTTCTTT; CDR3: CASSQRSENTEAFF
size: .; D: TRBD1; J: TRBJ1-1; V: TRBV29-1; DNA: TGCAGCGTTGCCGGGACAGGGGGTCCCAACACTGAAGCTTTCTTT; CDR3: CSVAGTGGPNTEAFF
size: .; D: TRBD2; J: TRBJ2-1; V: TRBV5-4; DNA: TGTGCCAGCAGCTTGGAGCTAGCGGGAGGGCAGCAGTTCTTC; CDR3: CASSLELAGGQQFF
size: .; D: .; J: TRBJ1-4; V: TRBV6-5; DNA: TGTGCCAGCAGTTCGACAGGTTTTAATGAAAAACTGTTTTTT; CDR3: CASSSTGFNEKLFF
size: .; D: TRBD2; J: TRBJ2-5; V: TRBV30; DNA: TGTGCCTTTAGCGGGGGGGCGAAGACCCAGTACTTC; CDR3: CAFSGGAKTQYF
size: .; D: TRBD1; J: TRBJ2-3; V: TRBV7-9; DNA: TGTGCCAGCAGCTTATCAACAGGGGGCTTGCAAGATACGCAGTATTTT; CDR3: CASSLSTGGLQDTQYF
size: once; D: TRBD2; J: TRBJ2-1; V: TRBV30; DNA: TGTGCCTGGAGTGTCAAACTAGCGGGAGGCAATGAGCAGTTCTTC; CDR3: CAWSVKLAGGNEQFF
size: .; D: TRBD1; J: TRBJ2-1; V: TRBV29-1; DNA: TGCAGCGTTACCGAGGACAGGGGTAGCTCCTACAATGAGCAGTTCTTC; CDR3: CSVTEDRGSSYNEQFF
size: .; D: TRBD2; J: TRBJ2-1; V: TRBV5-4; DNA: TGTGCCAGCAGCTTGTCGGCTAGCGGGAGGGCCAGGGAGCAGTTCTTC; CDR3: CASSLSASGRAREQFF
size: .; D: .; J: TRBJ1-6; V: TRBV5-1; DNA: TGCGCCAGCAGCCCAACCGCCGGGGAAGGGTCACCCCTCCACTTT; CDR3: CASSPTAGEGSPLHF
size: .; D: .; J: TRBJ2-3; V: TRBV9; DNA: TGTGCCAGCAGCGTAGACGTGCAGGGGACGCAGTATTTT; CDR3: CASSVDVQGTQYF
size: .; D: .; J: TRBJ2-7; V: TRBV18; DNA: TGTGCCAGCTCACCAGGCGGGGGCCCCTCCTACGAGCAGTACTTC; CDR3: CASSPGGGPSYEQYF
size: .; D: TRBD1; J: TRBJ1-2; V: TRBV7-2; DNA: TGTGCCAGCAGCCCTTACGCCCGGACAGGGTTCTATGGCTACACCTTC; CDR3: CASSPYARTGFYGYTF
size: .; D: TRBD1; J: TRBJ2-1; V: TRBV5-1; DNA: TGCGCCAGCAGCTTGCCCAGGGGGAAGGAGGAGCAGTTCTTC; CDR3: CASSLPRGKEEQFF
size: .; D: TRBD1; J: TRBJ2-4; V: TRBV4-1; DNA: TGCGCCAGCAGCCAAGGACCGACAGGGGGCCGGGCCAAAAACATTCAGTACTTC; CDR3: CASSQGPTGGRAKNIQYF
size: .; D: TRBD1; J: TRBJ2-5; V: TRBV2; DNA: TGTGCCAGCAGCCTGGACAGGCCGGGGACCCAGTACTTC; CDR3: CASSLDRPGTQYF
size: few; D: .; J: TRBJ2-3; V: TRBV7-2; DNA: TGTGCCAGCAGCTTCGGGGTTCAGTCAGATACGCAGTATTTT; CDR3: CASSFGVQSDTQYF
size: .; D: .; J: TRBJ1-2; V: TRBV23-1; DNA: TGCGCCAGCAGTCAATGGAGGGACCGTACCTTC; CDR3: CASSQWRDRTF
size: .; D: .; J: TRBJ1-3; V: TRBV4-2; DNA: TGTGCCAGCAGCCAAGATCTGAGATTCGCGTCCCACTCTGGAAACACCATATATTTT; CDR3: CASSQDLRFASHSGNTIYF
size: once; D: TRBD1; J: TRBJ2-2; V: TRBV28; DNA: TGTGCCAGCAGTTTATACAGGGGGCTTGCCGGGGAGCTGTTTTTT; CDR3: CASSLYRGLAGELFF
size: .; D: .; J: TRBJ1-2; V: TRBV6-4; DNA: TGTGCCAGCAGTGACTCGAGAGGCTACACCTTC; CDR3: CASSDSRGYTF
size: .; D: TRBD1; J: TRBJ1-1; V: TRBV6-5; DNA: TGTGCCAGCACCCCCTCGGACAGGGAGAAAGCTTTCTTT; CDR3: CASTPSDREKAFF
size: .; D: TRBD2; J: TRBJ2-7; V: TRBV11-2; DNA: TGTGCCAGCATCCCGGGACTAGCGGGGCTTACCGCCTACGAGCAGTACTTC; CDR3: CASIPGLAGLTAYEQYF
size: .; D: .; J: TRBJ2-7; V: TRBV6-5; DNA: TGTGCCAGCAGTTATAGACAGGATAGGTACGAGCAGTACTTC; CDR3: CASSYRQDRYEQYF
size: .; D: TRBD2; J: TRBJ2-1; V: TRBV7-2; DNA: TGTGCCAGCAGCCTGTTAAGCGGGGGAATCTACAATGAGCAGTTCTTC; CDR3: CASSLLSGGIYNEQFF
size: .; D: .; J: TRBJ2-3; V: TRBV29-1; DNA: TGCAGCGTTGACCGGGGCACAGATACGCAGTATTTT; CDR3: CSVDRGTDTQYF
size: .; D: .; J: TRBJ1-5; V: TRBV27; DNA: TGTGCCAGCAGTCAGTCAGGTAATCAGCCCCAGCATTTT; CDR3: CASSQSGNQPQHF
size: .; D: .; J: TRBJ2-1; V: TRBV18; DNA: TGTGCCAGCTCAACCCTAGTTACCTCACCCAATGAGCAGTTCTTC; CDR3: CASSTLVTSPNEQFF
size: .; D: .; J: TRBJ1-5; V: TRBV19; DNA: TGTGCCAGTAGTATTCAGGGTACTAGCAATCAGCCCCAGCATTTT; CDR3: CASSIQGTSNQPQHF
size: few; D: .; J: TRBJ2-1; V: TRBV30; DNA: TGTGCCTGGAGTGTTGCGACTGTGCTCCGCTACAATGAGCAGTTCTTC; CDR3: CAWSVATVLRYNEQFF
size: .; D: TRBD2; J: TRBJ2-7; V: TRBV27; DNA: TGTGCCAGCAGTTATTTAGCGGGAGGAACCTACGAGCAGTACTTC; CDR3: CASSYLAGGTYEQYF
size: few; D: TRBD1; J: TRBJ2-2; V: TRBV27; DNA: TGTGCCAGCAGTCCCCTACAGGGGGCCGGGGAGCTGTTTTTT; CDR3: CASSPLQGAGELFF
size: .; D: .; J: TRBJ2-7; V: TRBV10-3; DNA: TGTGCCATCAGTGAGTCTGGCGGGCGTGCCTACGAGCAGTACTTC; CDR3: CAISESGGRAYEQYF
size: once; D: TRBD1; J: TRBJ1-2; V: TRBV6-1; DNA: TGTGCCAGCAGGACAGGGGGCTATGGCTACACCTTC; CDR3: CASRTGGYGYTF
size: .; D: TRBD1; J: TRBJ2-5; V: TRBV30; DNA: TGTGCCTGGAGGACAGGGGGCTCAGAGACCCAGTACTTC; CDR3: CAWRTGGSETQYF
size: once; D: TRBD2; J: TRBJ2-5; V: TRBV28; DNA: TGTGCCAGCTTCACTCCGGGACTAGCGAAGACCCAGTACTTC; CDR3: CASFTPGLAKTQYF